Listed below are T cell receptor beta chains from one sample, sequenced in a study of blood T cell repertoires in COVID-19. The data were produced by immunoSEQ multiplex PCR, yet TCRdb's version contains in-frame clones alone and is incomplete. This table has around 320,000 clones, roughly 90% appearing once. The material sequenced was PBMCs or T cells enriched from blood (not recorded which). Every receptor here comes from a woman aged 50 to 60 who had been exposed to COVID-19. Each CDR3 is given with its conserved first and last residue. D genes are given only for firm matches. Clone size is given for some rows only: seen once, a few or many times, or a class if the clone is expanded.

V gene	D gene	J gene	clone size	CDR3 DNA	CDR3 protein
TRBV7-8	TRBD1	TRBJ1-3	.	TGTGCCAGCAGCTTAGGACAGGGGCACGGAAACACCATATATTTT	CASSLGQGHGNTIYF
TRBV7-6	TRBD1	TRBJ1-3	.	TGTGCCAGCAGCCACTCAGGGGGAGGAAACACCATATATTTT	CASSHSGGGNTIYF
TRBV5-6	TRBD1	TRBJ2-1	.	TGTGCCAGCAGCTCCCGGGACAGGGTATACAATGAGCAGTTCTTC	CASSSRDRVYNEQFF
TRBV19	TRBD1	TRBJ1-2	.	TGTGCCAGTAGTATAGTCATATCGACAGGGGTTGGTTATGGCTACACCTTC	CASSIVISTGVGYGYTF
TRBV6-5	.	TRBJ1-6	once	TGTGCCAGCAGTTACTCGGGGGGAAGGAATTCACCCCTCCACTTT	CASSYSGGRNSPLHF
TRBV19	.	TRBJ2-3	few	TGTGCCAGCGGGGGTAGTTCGTATACGCAGTATTTT	CASGGSSYTQYF
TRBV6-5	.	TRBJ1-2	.	TGTGCCAGCAGCTACGACAGGTGGAGTGGCTACACCTTC	CASSYDRWSGYTF
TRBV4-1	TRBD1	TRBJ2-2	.	TGCGCCAGCAGCCAAGGACAGGGTGAGACCGGGGAGCTGTTTTTT	CASSQGQGETGELFF
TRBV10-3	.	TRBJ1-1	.	TGTGCCATCACCCCGGGGGTCGCCACTGAAGCTTTCTTT	CAITPGVATEAFF
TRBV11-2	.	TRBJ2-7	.	TGTGCCAGCAGCTTAGGTTCTCAGGACTACGAGCAGTACTTC	CASSLGSQDYEQYF